These 18 T cell receptor beta chains came from one sample sequenced in a study of cytomegalovirus exposure and HLA in healthy donors. The PCR employed 60 Vbeta primers together with 13 Jbeta primers. Sequenced by immunoSEQ multiplex PCR; TCRdb stores in-frame clones only, minus some. This table holds some 150,000 clones, around 80% found once. What was sequenced was PBMCs. These receptors were collected from a man aged 40-50 years in good health and CMV-seronegative.

V and J are TRBV18 and TRBJ2-4; 7 bases are a match to TRBD1. The V gene's germline CDR1 is KGHSH and CDR2 LQKENI. The ends lost 5 bases at V and 0 bases at J; junction bases unmatched: 7. This CDR3 has 16 residues. CDR3 loop: CASSIKGGLAKNIQYF. CDR3 sequence (DNA): TGTGCCAGCTCAATTAAAGGGGGCCTAGCCAAAAACATTCAGTACTTC.

The rearrangement uses TRBV5-1 and TRBJ1-4; 7 positions agree with TRBD1. From germline, CDR1 is SGHRS and CDR2 YFSETQ. The CDR3 extends over 15 amino acids. The junction had 3 bases not matched to a gene; V was cut back by 4 bases and J by 0 bases. CDR3 bases: TGCGCCAGCAGCATAGGACAGGCAACTAATGAAAAACTGTTTTTT. Translating gives CASSIGQATNEKLFF. Combining the CDR3 with reference TRBV5-1 and TRBJ1-4 gives the whole variable domain KAGVTQTPRYLIKTRGQQVTLSCSPISGHRSVSWYQQTPGQGLQFLFEYFSETQRNKGNFPGRFSGRQFSNSRSEMNVSTLELGDSALYLCASSIGQATNEKLFFGSGTQLSVL.

This clone appeared a few times. The chain joins TRBV7-8 to TRBJ2-7; 9 nucleotides match TRBD2. The CDR3 runs 15 residues. The germline CDR1 and CDR2 sequences are SGHVS and FQNEAQ. V gave up 2 bases and J gave up 7 bases; unmatched junction bases: 9. The CDR3 DNA is TGTGCCAGCAGCTTATACGGGACTAGCACGGGGGAGCAGTACTTC. The encoded protein is CASSLYGTSTGEQYF. The variable domain in full, with the rest retrieved from reference TRBV7-8 and TRBJ2-7, is GAGVSQSPRYKVAKRGQDVALRCDPISGHVSLFWYQQALGQGPEFLTYFQNEAQLDKSGLPSDRFFAERPEGSVSTLKIQRTQQEDSAVYLCASSLYGTSTGEQYFGPGTRLTVT.

In this sample, this clone turned up a few times. This chain connects TRBV7-2 to TRBJ2-7; 8 bases agree with TRBD2. In germline, CDR1 is SGHTA, CDR2 FQGNSA. The J segment lost 4 bases and the V segment lost 6 bases, leaving 11 bases of the junction unmatched. CDR3 length: 15 amino acids. CDR3 nucleotide sequence: TGTGCCAGCAGTACACCGGCGGGAGGTTTGTACGAGCAGTACTTC. It is translated as CASSTPAGGLYEQYF.

This chain joins TRBV6-1 and TRBJ1-5; tentative D call: TRBD1 (5 bases). Looked up from germline, CDR1 is MNHNS and CDR2 is SASEGT. The CDR3 extends over 12 amino acids. The V end was cut by 8 bases, the J end by 7 bases, with 12 bases between. This CDR3 reads CASRGGGQPQHF. Here the CDR3 DNA reads TGTGCCAGCCGGGGTGGGGGGCAGCCCCAGCATTTT.

V usage is TRBV7-2 and J usage is TRBJ2-1; 7 nucleotides match TRBD2. The CDR3 runs 14 residues. The germline CDR1 and CDR2 sequences are SGHTA and FQGNSA. V dropped 8 bases and J dropped 5; count of bases not matched to a gene: 9. CDR3 sequence (DNA): TGTGCCAGCGGATCGGGACTACTTCACAATGAGCAGTTCTTC. Amino acid sequence: CASGSGLLHNEQFF.

The chain couples TRBV7-9 to TRBJ2-7; 12 positions agree with TRBD1. CDR1 SEHNR and CDR2 FQNEAQ come from the germline V gene (reference sequence). J gave up 5 bases and V 10 bases, and 6 bases lay outside the gene matches. There are 13 residues in the CDR3. CDR3 DNA: TGTGCCACCGGGACAGGGGGCTTTAACGAGCAGTACTTC. Its protein is CATGTGGFNEQYF.

A remark on this clone: Germline is not matched at one junction end, which may reflect a read error. The genes are TRBV5-1 and TRBJ2-6; D may be TRBD1 (5 bases). Germline-derived CDR1 and CDR2 are SGHRS and YFSETQ. The CDR3 covers 15 residues. The CDR3 sequence: CASSLDRPGANGLTF. The CDR3 nucleotides are TGCGCCAGCAGCTTGGACAGGCCTGGGGCCAACGGCCTGACTTTC. Full variable domain (outside the CDR3, taken from reference TRBV5-1 and TRBJ2-6): KAGVTQTPRYLIKTRGQQVTLSCSPISGHRSVSWYQQTPGQGLQFLFEYFSETQRNKGNFPGRFSGRQFSNSRSEMNVSTLELGDSALYLCASSLDRPGANGLTFGAGSRLTVL.

This rearrangement joins TRBV7-9 to TRBJ2-3, with D possibly being TRBD2 (6 bases). The CDR3 totals 15 residues. The germline gives CDR1 SEHNR, CDR2 FQNEAQ (reference sequence). Trimming cost V 7 bases and J 5 bases, with 19 bases left between them. Here the CDR3 reads CASIDPAGSQDTQYF. DNA for the CDR3: TGTGCCAGCATCGACCCCGCGGGATCCCAAGATACGCAGTATTTT. Supplemented by reference TRBV7-9 and TRBJ2-3, the full variable domain reads DTGVSQNPRHKITKRGQNVTFRCDPISEHNRLYWYRQTLGQGPEFLTYFQNEAQLEKSRLLSDRFSAERPKGSFSTLEIQRTEQGDSAMYLCASIDPAGSQDTQYFGPGTRLTVL.

This rearrangement joins TRBV4-1 to TRBJ2-5; the D gene is possibly TRBD2 (6 bases). The CDR3 sequence is 16 residues long. With 1 base removed from V and 4 bases from J, the gap between germline ends came to 16 bases. Germline V lookup: CDR1 MGHRA, CDR2 YSYEKL. The CDR3 sequence: CASSQVPFMGGETQYF. CDR3 DNA sequence: TGCGCCAGCAGCCAAGTCCCCTTTATGGGAGGAGAGACCCAGTACTTC.

This chain uses TRBV6-6 with TRBJ2-4; 16 nucleotides line up with TRBD2. Looked up from germline, CDR1 is MNHNY and CDR2 is SVGAGI (reference sequence). The CDR3 loop spans 16 amino acids. The ends lost 7 bases at V and 7 bases at J; junction bases unmatched: 7. The chain's CDR3 is CASTQPGLAGGNIQYF. CDR3 sequence (DNA): TGTGCCAGCACCCAACCGGGACTAGCGGGAGGGAACATTCAGTACTTC.

V is TRBV13 and J is TRBJ2-7; 8 positions match TRBD2. Germline lookup yields CDR1 PRHDT and CDR2 FYEKMQ (reference sequence). V lost 4 bases and J lost 0; bases outside the gene matches: 8. The CDR3 is 16 amino acids. This chain's CDR3 is CASSYSPGTSSYEQYF. CDR3 sequence (DNA): TGTGCCAGCAGCTATTCTCCCGGGACTAGCTCCTACGAGCAGTACTTC.

V gene TRBV4-1 combines with J gene TRBJ1-4, with D perhaps matching TRBD1 (6 bases). Germline V gene data show CDR1 as MGHRA and CDR2 as YSYEKL. V gave up 6 bases and J gave up 4 bases, with 15 bases separating them. The CDR3 is 15 residues long. CDR3 amino acids: CASRLTRGRNEKLFF. The CDR3 DNA is TGCGCCAGCAGGCTTACCAGGGGCCGTAATGAAAAACTGTTTTTT.

J is TRBJ2-7 and V is TRBV5-4; 9 bases line up with TRBD1. The germline V gene encodes CDR1 SGHNT and CDR2 YYREEE (reference sequence). CDR3 length: 15 amino acids. Trimming at V came to 3 bases and at J to 3 bases, leaving 7 bases not matched to a gene. As DNA, the CDR3 is TGTGCCAGCAGCTCAGCCGGGACAGGGCTCTACGAGCAGTACTTC. Residues: CASSSAGTGLYEQYF.

As concerns this clone: Other DNA sequences within the sample encode an identical CDR3. The V gene is TRBV27, the J gene TRBJ1-5; 11 nucleotides line up with TRBD1. The CDR3 totals 15 residues. Trimming at V came to 3 bases and at J to 2 bases, leaving 0 bases not matched to a gene. The V gene's germline CDR1 is MNHEY and CDR2 SMNVEV (reference sequence). In DNA form, the CDR3 reads TGTGCCAGCAGTTTGGGACAGGGGGGCAATCAGCCCCAGCATTTT. This encodes CASSLGQGGNQPQHF.

To note about this clone: The junction differs from germline at one of its ends, possibly a read error. The gene calls are TRBV6-1 and TRBJ2-2; 8 bases align to TRBD1. The CDR3 length is 16 residues. Per germline, CDR1 MNHNS and CDR2 SASEGT. The CDR3 loop is CASREGTGISGGELFF. The CDR3 DNA reads as TGTGCCAGCAGGGAAGGGACAGGAATATCGGGCGGGGAGCTGTTTTTT.

The chain uses TRBV5-1 and TRBJ2-2; 15 bases are shared with TRBD2. CDR3 length: 19 residues. V lost 1 base, J lost 6 bases, and 10 bases stayed unmatched. In germline, CDR1 is SGHRS, CDR2 YFSETQ. CDR3: CASSLRPGLAGGRAGELFF. The CDR3 DNA reads TGCGCCAGCAGCTTGCGTCCGGGACTAGCGGGAGGAAGAGCCGGGGAGCTGTTTTTT.

This chain links TRBV25-1 with TRBJ2-5, with D maybe TRBD1 (6 bases). The J call may be in error: the DNA end matches TRBJ2-7 better. Germline loops: CDR1 MGHDK, CDR2 SYGVNS. This CDR3 has 14 residues. The CDR3 DNA reads TGTGCCAGCAGTGACAAGGGGGTTTCCTACGAGCAGTACTTC. It specifies CASSDKGVSYEQYF.